The 29 T cell receptor beta chains below were found in one sample sequenced in a study of Tregs in tolerant kidney transplant recipients. Profiling relied on immunoSEQ multiplex PCR, and the TCRdb table lists in-frame clones only, not all of them. Found here are about 100,000 clones, around 90% of them singletons; the top ten hold more than 0.3%. Source: CD4+ T cells from blood, taken before the transplant. The receptors were sampled from a human donor who received a combined kidney and bone marrow transplant.

This clone occurred once. The chain is built from TRBV10-1 and TRBJ2-2; 7 bases line up with TRBD1. Germline CDR1 is WNHNN and CDR2 is SYGVQD (reference sequence). V lost 6 bases and J lost 7; bases outside the gene matches: 8. The CDR3 contains 14 residues. The CDR3 is CASSAGTEGGELFF. CDR3 nucleotides: TGCGCCAGCAGCGCCGGGACAGAGGGCGGGGAGCTGTTTTTT.

This sequence joins TRBV4-3 and TRBJ1-2; weak D call: TRBD1 (5 bases). V was pared by 0 bases and J by 8 bases, with 19 bases between. The CDR3 runs 16 residues. The germline gives CDR1 LGHNA, CDR2 YSLEER. CDR3 in amino acids: CASSQDSRQSYLGYTF. The CDR3 nucleotides read TGCGCCAGCAGCCAAGATAGTAGACAGTCCTATCTGGGCTACACCTTC.

The rearrangement uses TRBV2 and TRBJ2-5; D is possibly TRBD2 (5 bases). Per germline, CDR1 SNHLY and CDR2 FYNNEI. The CDR3 is 14 residues long. Trimming removed 6 bases from V and 4 bases from J, with 15 bases in between. For the CDR3, the DNA is TGTGCCAGCAGGCCCAGTGTCGGAGGAGAGACCCAGTACTTC. Translation gives CASRPSVGGETQYF.

The J gene is TRBJ1-1, the V gene TRBV27; the match to TRBD1 covers 9 bases. CDR3 length: 15 amino acids. CDR1 and CDR2 from the germline V gene are MNHEY and SMNVEV (reference sequence). Trimming took 11 bases from V and 4 from J; bases not matched to a gene: 14. CDR3 bases: TGTGCCCCTAAGGTGGGACAGGGACGGGGCACTGAAGCTTTCTTT. It encodes CAPKVGQGRGTEAFF.

The chain is built from TRBV12-5 and TRBJ1-5, with D perhaps matching TRBD1 (6 bases). Germline V gene sequence: CDR1 LGHNT, CDR2 FRNRAP. V lost 4 bases to trimming and J lost 12 bases, with 10 bases between them. This CDR3 is 11 amino acids long. For the CDR3, the DNA is TGTGCTAGTGGTTCGAACAGGGTCCAGCATTTT. As protein: CASGSNRVQHF. Based on the CDR3 plus reference TRBV12-5 and TRBJ1-5, the full variable domain is DARVTQTPRHKVTEMGQEVTMRCQPILGHNTVFWYRQTMMQGLELLAYFRNRAPLDDSGMPKDRFSAEMPDATLATLKIQPSEPRDSAVYFCASGSNRVQHFGDGTRLSIL.

The V call is TRBV5-4, the J call TRBJ2-7; 11 positions agree with TRBD2. J gave up 4 bases and V 5 bases, and 2 bases lay outside the gene matches. Germline lookup yields CDR1 SGHNT and CDR2 YYREEE (reference sequence). The CDR3 is 13 residues long. The CDR3 protein is CASRSSGRYEQYF. The CDR3 bases are TGTGCCAGCAGATCTAGCGGGAGGTACGAGCAGTACTTC.

This clone was observed a single time. V and J are TRBV7-8 and TRBJ1-5, with D unresolved. Germline-derived CDR1 and CDR2 are SGHVS and FQNEAQ. The CDR3 has 16 amino acids. The V gene lost 1 base and the J gene lost 0 bases, with 10 bases spanning the gap. The CDR3 loop reads CASSLEGGYSNQPQHF. In DNA form, the CDR3 reads TGTGCCAGCAGCTTAGAAGGCGGTTATAGCAATCAGCCCCAGCATTTT.

The rearrangement joins TRBV5-1 to TRBJ1-1; D is undetermined. The CDR3 is made up of 15 amino acids. Looked up from germline, CDR1 is SGHRS and CDR2 is YFSETQ. The V end was cut by 0 bases, the J end by 0 bases, with 9 bases between. The CDR3: CASSLAPGMNTEAFF. The CDR3, as DNA: TGCGCCAGCAGCTTGGCCCCAGGAATGAACACTGAAGCTTTCTTT.

V and J are TRBV4-1 and TRBJ1-1; perhaps TRBD1 as D (6 bases). Trimming took 2 bases from V and 0 from J, leaving 13 bases between them. From germline, CDR1 is MGHRA and CDR2 YSYEKL. The CDR3 covers 16 residues. The CDR3 DNA follows: TGCGCCAGCAGCCAAAAGCAGGGGCGCGTGAACACTGAAGCTTTCTTT. Its translation: CASSQKQGRVNTEAFF.

The V gene is TRBV7-9, the J gene TRBJ1-1; 8 bases match TRBD1. The J segment lost 2 bases and the V segment lost 5 bases, leaving 4 bases of the junction unmatched. Germline V CDR1 and CDR2: SEHNR, FQNEAQ (reference sequence). The CDR3 extends over 14 amino acids. This CDR3 reads CASSPGQANTEAFF. The CDR3, as DNA: TGTGCCAGCAGCCCGGGACAGGCCAACACTGAAGCTTTCTTT.

The CDR3 loop reads CASSAIRLAGQGETQYF. CDR3 sequence (DNA): TGTGCCAGCAGCGCCATAAGACTAGCGGGACAGGGGGAGACCCAGTACTTC. The chain carries TRBV2 and TRBJ2-5, with D tentatively TRBD2 (11 bases). CDR3 size: 17 residues. Germline V gene data show CDR1 as SNHLY and CDR2 as FYNNEI. Trimming left V 6 bases short and J 5 bases short, with 25 bases between.

The V and J genes are TRBV18 and TRBJ2-7; D may be TRBD1 (6 bases). The length of the CDR3 is 14 residues. Germline V gene data show CDR1 as KGHSH and CDR2 as LQKENI. Trimming shortened V by 3 bases and J by 0 bases, and 9 bases separated the two germline ends. In DNA form, the CDR3 reads TGTGCCAGCTCACCCCCAGGGGTCTCCTACGAGCAGTACTTC. It is translated as CASSPPGVSYEQYF.

The CDR3 DNA reads TGCAGCCTGGACAGGGCCGGGAGTACCACTGAAGCTTTCTTT. Amino acid sequence: CSLDRAGSTTEAFF. The chain employs TRBV29-1 and TRBJ1-1; 8 bases are a match to TRBD1. Germline values: CDR1 SQVTM, CDR2 ANQGSEA. The CDR3 has 14 amino acids. V lost 8 bases, J lost 4 bases, and 12 bases stayed unmatched.

This clone was recorded once. Written as DNA, the CDR3 is TGTGCCAGCAGCGTAGGAGGGGAGACCCAGTACTTC. Translating it yields CASSVGGETQYF. The rearrangement links TRBV9 to TRBJ2-5; tentatively, D is TRBD2 (5 bases). V was cut by 0 bases and J by 5 bases, with 5 bases left in between. The CDR3 sequence is 12 residues long. Germline assignment: CDR1 SGDLS and CDR2 YYNGEE.

The CDR3 reads CASSYDTGPYEQYF. The DNA for the CDR3 is TGTGCCAGCAGTTACGATACAGGGCCATACGAGCAGTACTTC. The chain employs TRBV6-6 and TRBJ2-7, with D possibly TRBD1 on 6 matching bases. In germline, CDR1 is MNHNY, CDR2 SVGAGI (reference sequence). The CDR3 extends over 14 amino acids. V lost 2 bases and J lost 4, with 12 bases in between.

CDR3 protein: CASSIPGQKGSRGEQYF. Here the CDR3 DNA reads TGTGCCAGCAGCATTCCGGGACAGAAGGGGTCCCGCGGCGAGCAGTACTTC. The chain employs TRBV11-2 and TRBJ2-7; the match to TRBD1 covers 7 bases. Germline V gene data show CDR1 as SGHAT and CDR2 as FQNNGV. Unmatched junction bases numbered 19, after V lost 5 bases and J lost 6 bases. This CDR3 is 17 amino acids long.

The CDR3 nucleotides are TGCGCCAGCAGCAGAGACAGGCCCACTGAAGCTTTCTTT. The encoded protein is CASSRDRPTEAFF. The chain carries TRBV5-1 and TRBJ1-1, with a possible D match to TRBD1 (6 bases). This CDR3 contains 13 residues. Germline assignment: CDR1 SGHRS and CDR2 YFSETQ. The V and J ends lost 4 bases and 4 bases respectively, with 11 bases between them.

This sequence joins TRBV5-1 and TRBJ1-4; no definite D call. Germline lookup yields CDR1 SGHRS and CDR2 YFSETQ. This CDR3 is 15 amino acids long. V shed 4 bases and J shed 5 bases, with 15 bases lying between them. The CDR3 here is CASSPWAGSNEKLFF. Written as DNA, the CDR3 is TGCGCCAGCAGCCCATGGGCAGGATCGAATGAAAAACTGTTTTTT.

The chain uses TRBV28 and TRBJ1-2; TRBD1 might be the D (5 bases). Germline CDR1 and CDR2: MDHEN and SYDVKM. The ends were cut back, 1 base at V and 4 bases at J, with 7 bases in the middle. The CDR3 runs to 13 residues. The CDR3 region is CASSLFGGYGYTF. CDR3 in DNA: TGTGCCAGCAGTTTATTCGGGGGCTATGGCTACACCTTC.

This chain uses TRBV4-2 with TRBJ1-6; perhaps TRBD1 as D (6 bases). Germline assignment: CDR1 LGHNA and CDR2 YNFKEQ. The V end lost 3 bases, the J end lost 4 bases, and 13 bases lay between the germline ends. The CDR3 consists of 16 residues. The CDR3 region is CASSQTQGKYNSPLHF. In DNA, the CDR3 is TGTGCCAGCAGCCAGACGCAGGGGAAATATAATTCACCCCTCCACTTT.

This sequence joins TRBV10-3 and TRBJ2-4, with D uncertain. The CDR3 contains 13 residues. V gave up 11 bases and J gave up 3 bases, with 14 bases separating them. Germline lookup yields CDR1 ENHRY and CDR2 SYGVKD. CDR3 in amino acids: CAAHTPGKNIQYF. CDR3 nucleotide sequence: TGTGCCGCACATACCCCAGGCAAAAACATTCAGTACTTC.

The V call is TRBV4-3, the J call TRBJ2-1; TRBD2 matches 10 bases. Trimming removed 0 bases from V and 10 bases from J; junction bases left unmatched: 0. CDR1 is LGHNA, CDR2 YSLEER, per germline. The length of the CDR3 is 13 residues. This chain's CDR3 is CASSQDSGREQFF. CDR3 DNA sequence: TGCGCCAGCAGCCAAGATAGCGGGAGGGAGCAGTTCTTC.

The CDR3 nucleotides are TGTGCCAGCAGCTCCCCTAGCTTGGCCCCTGGAAACACCATATATTTT. It codes for CASSSPSLAPGNTIYF. The rearrangement uses TRBV11-2 and TRBJ1-3; no clear D gene. Trimming removed 4 bases from V and 2 bases from J, with 15 bases in between. Germline V gene lookup returns CDR1 SGHAT and CDR2 FQNNGV. The CDR3 contains 16 residues.

Within the sample, this clone is medium-sized. V is TRBV10-3 and J is TRBJ2-7, with D possibly TRBD1 on 5 matching bases. There are 13 residues in the CDR3. The germline gives CDR1 ENHRY, CDR2 SYGVKD. V was cut by 6 bases and J by 2 bases, with 11 bases left in between. CDR3 DNA sequence: TGTGCCATCAGAAACCAGGGCCCCTACGAGCAGTACTTC. Amino acid sequence: CAIRNQGPYEQYF.

The chain has TRBV7-7 and TRBJ2-5; 7 bases agree with TRBD2. The CDR3 covers 15 residues. V trimming: 0 bases; J trimming: 5 bases; junction bases outside the gene matches: 6. CDR1 SSHAT and CDR2 FNYEAQ come from the germline V gene (reference sequence). For the CDR3, the DNA is TGTGCCAGCAGCTTAGCGCGCGGGGGTGGGGAGACCCAGTACTTC. Its translation: CASSLARGGGETQYF.

V gene TRBV11-2 combines with J gene TRBJ2-3; 7 bases align to TRBD2. Germline loops: CDR1 SGHAT, CDR2 FQNNGV. Losses at the gene ends were 5 bases for V and 5 bases for J; bases not matched to a gene: 19. The CDR3 is 18 residues long. The CDR3 bases are TGTGCCAGCAGCCGATTAACGGCTAGCGGCGCCCCGGTAGATACGCAGTATTTT. Translation: CASSRLTASGAPVDTQYF.

CDR3 DNA: TGTGCCAGCAGGCCCCTCAGGGGGCGAGGCCGCCGGAGGAAAACTGAAGCTTTCTTT. It specifies CASRPLRGRGRRRKTEAFF. The gene calls are TRBV7-9 and TRBJ1-1; 8 bases align to TRBD1. The CDR3 is made up of 19 amino acids. V dropped 6 bases and J dropped 5; count of bases not matched to a gene: 23. The germline V gene has CDR1 SEHNR and CDR2 FQNEAQ (reference sequence).

The rearrangement uses TRBV5-4 and TRBJ2-5; a weak D match, TRBD2 (6 bases). This CDR3 spans 14 amino acids. Germline assignment: CDR1 SGHNT and CDR2 YYREEE (reference sequence). The ends were cut back, 4 bases at V and 4 bases at J, with 14 bases in the middle. CDR3 in DNA: TGTGCCAGCAGCGGCCCGGGGGAGCGAGAGACCCAGTACTTC. The encoded protein is CASSGPGERETQYF.

J is TRBJ2-5 and V is TRBV7-2; possible D gene TRBD1, 5 bases. The CDR3 consists of 14 residues. The germline gives CDR1 SGHTA, CDR2 FQGNSA. Between the trimmed V and J ends, which lost 3 bases and 4 bases, there was a span of 12 bases. The CDR3 spells CASSLTQGAETQYF. DNA of the CDR3: TGTGCCAGCAGCTTGACGCAGGGTGCAGAGACCCAGTACTTC.